These 7 T cell receptor beta chains were all obtained from the same sample, sequenced in a study of T cells in Graves' hyperthyroidism and ophthalmopathy. Template material for amplifying TCR beta CDR3 regions consisted of RNA transcripts. First-round RT-PCR targeting the TCR CDR3 was performed with the HTBI primer set. TCRdb itself ran the multiplex PCR reads through MiXCR, one entry per CDR3 protein. This table holds more than 300,000 distinct CDR3 sequences, about 18% found once. Sequencing was carried out using blood. The source of these receptors is a woman aged 25-40 years with Graves' hyperthyroidism that later progressed to Graves' ophthalmopathy.

This clonotype was seen at least ten times. This chain joins TRBV27 and TRBJ1-2; D uncertain. Germline-derived CDR1 and CDR2 are MNHEY and SMNVEV (reference sequence). The CDR3 is 13 amino acids. Trimming cost V 3 bases and J 7 bases, with 12 bases left between them. CDR3 loop: CASSLSGPSGYTF. CDR3 sequence (DNA): TGTGCCAGCAGTTTGTCTGGGCCCTCTGGCTACACCTTC.

This clonotype was seen repeatedly, ten times or more. This rearrangement joins TRBV30 to TRBJ1-1, with D perhaps TRBD1 (5 bases). The V gene's germline CDR1 is GTSNPN and CDR2 SVGIG (reference sequence). Between the trimmed V and J ends, which lost 4 bases and 1 base, there was a span of 10 bases. The CDR3 contains 13 residues. The CDR3 DNA follows: TGTGCCTGGACGCGGGGCTCGAACACTGAAGCTTTCTTT. Translation gives CAWTRGSNTEAFF.

This clonotype appeared many times. The CDR3 protein is CAISEYDRGSGANVLTF. The CDR3 DNA reads as TGTGCCATCAGTGAGTACGACAGGGGCTCTGGGGCCAACGTCCTGACTTTC. The chain employs TRBV10-3 and TRBJ2-6, with 8 bases that match TRBD1. Germline CDR1 and CDR2: ENHRY and SYGVKD. This CDR3 spans 17 amino acids. Germline trimming cut 1 base from V and 0 bases from J; bases unmatched to any gene: 2.

In its sample, this clonotype was seen many times. The chain joins TRBV2 to TRBJ1-5, with D unclear. Looked up from germline, CDR1 is SNHLY and CDR2 is FYNNEI. The CDR3 totals 14 residues. The V and J ends lost 7 bases and 1 base respectively, with 11 bases between them. CDR3 in amino acids: CASTQIQSNQPQHF. As DNA, the CDR3 is TGTGCCAGCACCCAAATCCAGAGCAATCAGCCCCAGCATTTT.

This clonotype was detected ten times or more. The chain combines TRBV20-1 with TRBJ2-1, with TRBD1 matching 10 bases. Germline CDR1 and CDR2: DFQATT and SNEGSKA (reference sequence). CDR3 length equals 17 residues. J gave up 1 base and V 3 bases, and 9 bases lay outside the gene matches. This CDR3 is CSARKDRGMLSYNEQFF. The CDR3 DNA reads TGCAGTGCTAGGAAGGACAGGGGGATGTTGTCCTACAATGAGCAGTTCTTC.

J is TRBJ1-5 and V is TRBV6-2 or TRBV6-3, with D uncertain. The CDR3 extends over 14 amino acids. Trimming removed 4 bases at V and 2 bases at J, with 9 bases between. From germline, CDR1 is MNHEY and CDR2 SVGEGT. The CDR3 is CASSSRSGNQPQHF. DNA of the CDR3: TGTGCCAGCAGTTCGCGCAGTGGCAATCAGCCCCAGCATTTT.

Many counts were recorded for this clonotype. The chain employs TRBV11-2 and TRBJ1-2; D is possibly TRBD1 (6 bases). The germline CDR1 and CDR2 sequences are SGHAT and FQNNGV. This CDR3 region has 17 residues. The V gene lost 5 bases and the J gene lost 3 bases, with 22 bases spanning the gap. The CDR3 loop reads CASSPLSGRGGYYGYTF. The CDR3 coding sequence is TGTGCCAGCAGCCCCCTATCGGGGAGGGGGGGGTACTATGGCTACACCTTC.